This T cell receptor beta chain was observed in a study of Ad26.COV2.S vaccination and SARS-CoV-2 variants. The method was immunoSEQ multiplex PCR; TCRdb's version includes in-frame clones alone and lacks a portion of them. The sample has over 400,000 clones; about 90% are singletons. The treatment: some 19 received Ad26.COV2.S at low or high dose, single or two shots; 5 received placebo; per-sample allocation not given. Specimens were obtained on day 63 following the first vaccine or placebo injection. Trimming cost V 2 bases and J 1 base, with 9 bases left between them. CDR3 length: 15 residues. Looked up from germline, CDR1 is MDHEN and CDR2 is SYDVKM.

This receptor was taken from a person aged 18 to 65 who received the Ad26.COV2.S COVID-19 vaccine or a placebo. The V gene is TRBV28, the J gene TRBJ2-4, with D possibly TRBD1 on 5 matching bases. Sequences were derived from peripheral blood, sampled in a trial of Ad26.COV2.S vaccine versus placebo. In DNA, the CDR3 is TGTGCCAGCAGTTTAAGCAGGGCGGCCAAAAACATTCAGTACTTC. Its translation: CASSLSRAAKNIQYF.